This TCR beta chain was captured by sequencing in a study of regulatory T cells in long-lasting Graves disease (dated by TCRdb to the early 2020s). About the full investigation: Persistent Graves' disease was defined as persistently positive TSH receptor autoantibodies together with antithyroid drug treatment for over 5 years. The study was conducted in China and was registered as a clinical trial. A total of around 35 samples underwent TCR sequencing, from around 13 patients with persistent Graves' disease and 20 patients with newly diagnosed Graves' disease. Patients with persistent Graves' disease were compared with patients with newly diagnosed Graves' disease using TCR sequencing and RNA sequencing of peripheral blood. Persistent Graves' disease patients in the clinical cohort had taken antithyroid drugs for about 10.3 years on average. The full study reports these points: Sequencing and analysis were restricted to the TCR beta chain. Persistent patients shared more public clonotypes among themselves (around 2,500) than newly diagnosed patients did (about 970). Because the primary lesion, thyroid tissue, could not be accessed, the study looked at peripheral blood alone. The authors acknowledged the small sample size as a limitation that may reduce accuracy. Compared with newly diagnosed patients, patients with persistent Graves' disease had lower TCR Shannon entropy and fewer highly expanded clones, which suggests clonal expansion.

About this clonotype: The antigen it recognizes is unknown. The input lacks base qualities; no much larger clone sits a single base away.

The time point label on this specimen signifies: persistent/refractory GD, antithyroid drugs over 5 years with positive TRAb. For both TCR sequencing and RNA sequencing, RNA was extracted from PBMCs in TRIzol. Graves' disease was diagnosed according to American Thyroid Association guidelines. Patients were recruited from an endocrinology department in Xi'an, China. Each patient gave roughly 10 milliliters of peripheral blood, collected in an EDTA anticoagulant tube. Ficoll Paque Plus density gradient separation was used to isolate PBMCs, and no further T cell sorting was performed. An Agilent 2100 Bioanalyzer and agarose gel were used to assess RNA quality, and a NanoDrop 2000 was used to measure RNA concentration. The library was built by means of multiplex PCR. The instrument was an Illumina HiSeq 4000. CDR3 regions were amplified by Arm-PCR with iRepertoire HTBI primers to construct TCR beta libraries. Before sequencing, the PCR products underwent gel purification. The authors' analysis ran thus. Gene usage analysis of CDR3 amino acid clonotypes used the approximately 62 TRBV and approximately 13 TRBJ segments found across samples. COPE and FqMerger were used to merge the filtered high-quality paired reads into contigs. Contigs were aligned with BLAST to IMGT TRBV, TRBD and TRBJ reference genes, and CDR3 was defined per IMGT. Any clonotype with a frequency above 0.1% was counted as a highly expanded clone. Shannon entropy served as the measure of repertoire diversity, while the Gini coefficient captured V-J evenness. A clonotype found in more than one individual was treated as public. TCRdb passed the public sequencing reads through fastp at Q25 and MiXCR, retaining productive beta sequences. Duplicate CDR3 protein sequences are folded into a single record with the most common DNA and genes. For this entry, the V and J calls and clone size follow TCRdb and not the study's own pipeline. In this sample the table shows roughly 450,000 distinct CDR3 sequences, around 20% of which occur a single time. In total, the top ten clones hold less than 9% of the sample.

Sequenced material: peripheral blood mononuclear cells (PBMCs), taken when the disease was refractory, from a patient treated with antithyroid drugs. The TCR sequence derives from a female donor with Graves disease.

The sequence in DNA is TGTGCCAGCAGAGATACAGGCACCGGGGAGCTGTTTTTT. Its translation reads: CASRDTGTGELFF. The chain couples TRBV6-1 to TRBJ2-2; the D gene is perhaps TRBD1, on 5 matching bases. V drops 6 bases and J drops 4 bases, leaving 9 bases in between. The germline V gene gives CDR1 as MNHNS and CDR2 as SASEGT. From the cysteine through the phenylalanine, the CDR3 covers 13 amino acids. Only the CDR3 DNA is retained, 39 bases long and in frame from the first base.